This is a list of T cell receptor beta chains from one sample in a study of cytomegalovirus exposure and HLA in healthy donors. Here immunoSEQ multiplex PCR was the method, and the copy in TCRdb shows in-frame clones only, minus some. The data show approximately 130,000 clones, roughly four fifths seen once. The sequenced material came from PBMCs. The receptors derive from a man aged 40-50 years in good health and CMV-seronegative. CDR3s include the opening cysteine and the closing phenylalanine or tryptophan. D genes are given only for firm matches. Expanded clones are given a class, and other clones once, few, many or no size at all.

clone_size,v_call,j_call,d_call,cdr3_nt,cdr3_aa
NA,TRBV6-6,TRBJ2-2,TRBD1,TGTGCCAGCAGTAGAATACAGGGGGCTACGGCCGGGGAGCTGTTTTTT,CASSRIQGATAGELFF
NA,TRBV11-2,TRBJ2-4,TRBD1,TGTGCCAGCAGCTCACGGGACAGGGGTCAGTACTTC,CASSSRDRGQYF
NA,TRBV4-1,TRBJ1-6,TRBD1,TGCGCCAGCAGCCAAGATATGGGGACAGTGTATAATTCACCCCTCCACTTT,CASSQDMGTVYNSPLHF
once,TRBV6-1,TRBJ1-5,TRBD1,TGTGCCAGCAGTGAAATGAGGGACAGCTTCAGCTACAATCAGCCCCAGCATTTT,CASSEMRDSFSYNQPQHF
NA,TRBV29-1,TRBJ1-2,TRBD1,TGCAGCGTCTCGACAGGGGGTGGCTACACCTTC,CSVSTGGGYTF
NA,TRBV5-1,TRBJ2-1,NA,TGCGCCAGCACCGCCCAGGGGACCATCTCCTACAATGAGCAGTTCTTC,CASTAQGTISYNEQFF
NA,TRBV9,TRBJ2-3,NA,TGTGCCAGCAGCGAAAATAGCGGCACAGATACGCAGTATTTT,CASSENSGTDTQYF
NA,TRBV14,TRBJ2-4,NA,TGTGCCAGCAGCCAAGAAGGGGTTGTGGATGGCAGTTGGGGCAAAAACAGTCAGTACTTC,CASSQEGVVDGSWGKNSQYF
NA,TRBV10-3,TRBJ1-2,NA,TGTGCCATCAGTGATAATGAGTTTCTCTATGGCTACACCTTC,CAISDNEFLYGYTF
NA,TRBV5-4,TRBJ1-2,NA,TGTGCCAGCAGCGAGACGGGGGGCGATGACTATGGCTACACCTTC,CASSETGGDDYGYTF
few,TRBV4-3,TRBJ1-4,TRBD1,TGCGCCAGCAGCCAACTTGACAGGGGTGGGGAAAAACTGTTTTTT,CASSQLDRGGEKLFF
once,TRBV6-6,TRBJ2-7,NA,TGTGCCAGCAGACCCACCTCCGGGAGCTACGAGCAGTACTTC,CASRPTSGSYEQYF
NA,TRBV6-6,TRBJ1-2,NA,TGTGCCAGCAGCCCGTCTGGCCTTTCCTATGGCTACACCTTC,CASSPSGLSYGYTF
NA,TRBV7-2,TRBJ2-3,TRBD1,TGTGCCAGCAGCAGGGACAGGGGACCGGATACGCAGTATTTT,CASSRDRGPDTQYF
NA,TRBV18,TRBJ1-2,NA,TGTGCCAGCTCACCACAGGGGCGAGGCTACACCTTC,CASSPQGRGYTF
NA,TRBV6-1,TRBJ2-7,NA,TGTGCCAGCAGTGACCAGGCGAGCAGCGAGCAGTACTTC,CASSDQASSEQYF
NA,TRBV29-1,TRBJ2-7,TRBD1,TGCAGCGTTGAAGGACAGGGGGGCTACGAGCAGTACTTC,CSVEGQGGYEQYF
few,TRBV11-2,TRBJ2-7,TRBD2,TGTGCCAGCAGCTTAGGCGGGGGAAGCTCCTACGAGCAGTACTTC,CASSLGGGSSYEQYF
NA,TRBV5-6,TRBJ1-5,NA,TGTGCCAGCAGCGGACCGGGGGTGTTGCAGCCCCAGCATTTT,CASSGPGVLQPQHF
NA,TRBV7-2,TRBJ2-3,NA,TGTGCCAGCAGCCTCGTCGCAGATACGCAGTATTTT,CASSLVADTQYF
NA,TRBV11-1,TRBJ2-3,TRBD2,TGTGCCAGCAGCTTCTCTAGCGGGAGGGATACGCAGTATTTT,CASSFSSGRDTQYF
NA,TRBV6-1,TRBJ1-1,NA,TGTGCCAGCAGTGAAGTTGGGGGGGCCCCTGAAGCTTTCTTT,CASSEVGGAPEAFF
NA,TRBV29-1,TRBJ2-1,NA,TGCAGCGCCTCAGGGCCCTACAATGAGCAGTTCTTC,CSASGPYNEQFF
NA,TRBV7-9,TRBJ1-2,NA,TGTGCCAGCGTTGAGGGGGGGCACTATGGCTACACCTTC,CASVEGGHYGYTF
NA,TRBV9,TRBJ2-1,TRBD1,TGTGCCAGCAGCGTAGGGGACAGGCCCAATGAGCAGTTCTTC,CASSVGDRPNEQFF
NA,TRBV19,TRBJ2-1,TRBD2,TGTGCCAGTAGGTCCGGGACTAGCGGGGTCCCCTCCTACAATGAGCAGTTCTTC,CASRSGTSGVPSYNEQFF
few,TRBV7-2,TRBJ1-1,NA,TGTGCCAGCAGCCCGGGGCGGGGAGATAAGGCTTTCTTT,CASSPGRGDKAFF
few,TRBV5-1,TRBJ1-1,TRBD1,TGCGCCAGCAGCTTGGAGGGGGCGAGGTACACTGAAGCTTTCTTT,CASSLEGARYTEAFF
NA,TRBV7-9,TRBJ2-7,NA,TGTGCCAGCAGCCCAGACGGGGGTCCCTACGAGCAGTACTTC,CASSPDGGPYEQYF
NA,TRBV6-5,TRBJ1-3,TRBD1,TGTGCCAGCAGTCGCACAGGGGATAATGGAAACACCATATATTTT,CASSRTGDNGNTIYF
NA,TRBV14,TRBJ1-1,NA,TGTGCCAGCAGCCGGGGGCTGAGGACTGAAGCTTTCTTT,CASSRGLRTEAFF
NA,TRBV25-1,TRBJ2-7,NA,TGTGCCAGCAGTCCCTTGGGAGGGACAGGATACTACGAGCAGTACTTC,CASSPLGGTGYYEQYF
NA,TRBV6-5,TRBJ2-1,TRBD2,TGTGCCAGCAGTTTCTTCGGGGGAGGGGCGGTCGATGAGCAGTTCTTC,CASSFFGGGAVDEQFF
NA,TRBV7-2,TRBJ1-1,NA,TGTGCCAGCAGCTTAGTTGAGGGCATTGAAGCTTTCTTT,CASSLVEGIEAFF
NA,TRBV27,TRBJ1-1,TRBD1,TGTGCCAGCAACCCCGACTCGACAGGGAGAAGCACTGAAGCTTTCTTT,CASNPDSTGRSTEAFF
NA,TRBV27,TRBJ1-5,NA,TGTGCCACCGCTCGGGTTAGCAATCAGCCCCAGCATTTT,CATARVSNQPQHF
NA,TRBV28,TRBJ2-6,TRBD2,TGTGCCAGCAGTCCGGGACTAGCGGGAGGGCGGAGGGCCAACGTCCTGACTTTC,CASSPGLAGGRRANVLTF
NA,TRBV30,TRBJ1-5,TRBD1,TGTGCCTGGGCCAAAGGGGACAGGGTCTATCAGCCCCAGCATTTT,CAWAKGDRVYQPQHF
NA,TRBV19,TRBJ2-5,NA,TGTGCCAGTAGTATGGGGGCGGTACAAGAGACCCAGTACTTC,CASSMGAVQETQYF
NA,TRBV15,TRBJ2-1,TRBD2,TGTGCCACCAGCACCACCCCTAGCGGGAGAGGAGATGAGCAGTTCTTC,CATSTTPSGRGDEQFF
NA,TRBV6-5,TRBJ1-2,TRBD1,TGTGCCAGCAAAGGACAGGGGGAAGGGTATGGCTACACCTTC,CASKGQGEGYGYTF